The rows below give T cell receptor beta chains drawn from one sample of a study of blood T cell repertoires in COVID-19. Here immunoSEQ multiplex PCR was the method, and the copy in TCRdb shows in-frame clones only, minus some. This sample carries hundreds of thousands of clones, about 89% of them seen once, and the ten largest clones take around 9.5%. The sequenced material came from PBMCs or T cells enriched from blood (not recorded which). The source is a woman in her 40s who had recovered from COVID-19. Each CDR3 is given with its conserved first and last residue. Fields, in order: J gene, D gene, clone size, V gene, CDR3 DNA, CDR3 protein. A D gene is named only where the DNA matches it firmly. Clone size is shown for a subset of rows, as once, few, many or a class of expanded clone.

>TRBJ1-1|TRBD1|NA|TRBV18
TGTGCCAGCTCACCCTCGACAGGGGGATCGAGGACTGAAGCTTTCTTT
CASSPSTGGSRTEAFF
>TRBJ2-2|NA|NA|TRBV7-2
TGTGCCAGCAGCTTATCCCTAAACACCGGGGAGCTGTTTTTT
CASSLSLNTGELFF
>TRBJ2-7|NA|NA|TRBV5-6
TGTGCCAGCACCTGGGGGCGGTTCGCCTACGAGCAGTACTTC
CASTWGRFAYEQYF
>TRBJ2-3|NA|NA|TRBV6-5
TGTGCCAGCAGGGTTCAGGCGGGCGCAGATACGCAGTATTTT
CASRVQAGADTQYF
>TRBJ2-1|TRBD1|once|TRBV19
TGTGCCAGCGCTCCCGGCCTGACAGGGCCCTACAATGAGCAGTTCTTC
CASAPGLTGPYNEQFF
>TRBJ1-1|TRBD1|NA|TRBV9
TGTGCCAGCAGCGTCGGGACAGCTAACACTGAAGCTTTCTTT
CASSVGTANTEAFF
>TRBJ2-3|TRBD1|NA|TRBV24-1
TGTGCCACCACCCAGAGCCCATCGGTGGCAGGGGGCCGTGAAGATACGCAGTATTTT
CATTQSPSVAGGREDTQYF
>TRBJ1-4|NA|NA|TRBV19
TGTGCCAGTAGTGCTCGGGACATTGCCAGTGAAAAACTGTTTTTT
CASSARDIASEKLFF
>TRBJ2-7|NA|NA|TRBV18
TGTGCCAGCTCACCAGATCAAGGACTCTACGAGCAGTACTTC
CASSPDQGLYEQYF
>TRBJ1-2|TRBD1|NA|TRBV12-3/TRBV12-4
TGTGCCAGCAGGGGGACAGGGACCTATGGCTACACCTTC
CASRGTGTYGYTF
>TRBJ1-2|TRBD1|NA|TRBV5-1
TGCGCCAGCAGCAGCAGGGGGCGCGATGGCTACACCTTC
CASSSRGRDGYTF
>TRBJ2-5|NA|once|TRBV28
TGTGCCACCTGGGGGGAACGGGAGACCCAGTACTTC
CATWGERETQYF
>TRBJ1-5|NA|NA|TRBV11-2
TGTGCCAGCAGCTTAGGGGGGGATCAGCCCCAGCATTTT
CASSLGGDQPQHF
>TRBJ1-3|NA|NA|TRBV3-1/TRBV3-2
TGTGCCAGCAGCCAAGGCAGGGGCCCTGGAAACACCATATATTTT
CASSQGRGPGNTIYF
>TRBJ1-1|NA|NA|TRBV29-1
TGCAGCGTCGGCAGGGGGAACACTGAAGCTTTCTTT
CSVGRGNTEAFF
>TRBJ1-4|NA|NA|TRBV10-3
TGTGCCATCAGTGAGGCGGGCGGGAGGGAAAAACTGTTTTTT
CAISEAGGREKLFF
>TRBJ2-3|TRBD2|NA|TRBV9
TGTGCCAGCAGCGTAGCTACGGGACTAGGGGTTGAAGATACGCAGTATTTT
CASSVATGLGVEDTQYF
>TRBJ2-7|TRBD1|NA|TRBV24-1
TGTGCCACCAGTGAACCGGACAGGGGTGAGCAGTACTTC
CATSEPDRGEQYF
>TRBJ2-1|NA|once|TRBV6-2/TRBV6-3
TGTGCCAGCAGCCCTCCCGGGGAGCGCGCCAAGGGCAATGAGCAGTTCTTC
CASSPPGERAKGNEQFF
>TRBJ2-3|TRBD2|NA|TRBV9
TGTGCCAGCAGCCGCGGACTAGCGGGAGCCCTGGTCCCAGATACGCAGTATTTT
CASSRGLAGALVPDTQYF
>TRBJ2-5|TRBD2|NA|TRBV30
TGTGCCTGGAACCCGGGAGGAGAGACCCAGTACTTC
CAWNPGGETQYF
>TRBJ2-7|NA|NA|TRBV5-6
TGTGCCAGCACGCCCGGGACATCCTCCTACGAGCAGTACTTC
CASTPGTSSYEQYF
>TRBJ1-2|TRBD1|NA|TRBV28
TGTGCCAGCAGCACCGGACAGGGGGGAGAAGGCTACACCTTC
CASSTGQGGEGYTF
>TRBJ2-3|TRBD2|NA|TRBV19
TGTGCCAGTAGTTCGGGGGGGATCACAGATACGCAGTATTTT
CASSSGGITDTQYF
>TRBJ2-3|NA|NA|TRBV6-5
TGTGCCAGCAGCCCGGCGGGGCTAGATACGCAGTATTTT
CASSPAGLDTQYF
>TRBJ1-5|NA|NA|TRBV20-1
TGCAGTGCTAGTTTTGCAGGGAAAATCAATCAGCCCCAGCATTTT
CSASFAGKINQPQHF
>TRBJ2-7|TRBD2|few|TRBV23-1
TGCGCCAGCAGTAAAAAGGGACTAGCGGTCCGGTACGAGCAGTACTTC
CASSKKGLAVRYEQYF
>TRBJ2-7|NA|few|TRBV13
TGTGCCAGCAGCTCCCTCAGGGCCTACGAGCAGTACTTC
CASSSLRAYEQYF
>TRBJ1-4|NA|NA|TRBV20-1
TGCAGTGCTAGTGGAGGGATTAATGAAAAACTGTTTTTT
CSASGGINEKLFF
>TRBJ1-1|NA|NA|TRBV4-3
TGCGCCAGCAGCCTAAGGGGAGCTTTCTTT
CASSLRGAFF
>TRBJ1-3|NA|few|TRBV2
TGTGCCAGCAGTGAAGACGGAGGGCGTAGAAACACCATATATTTT
CASSEDGGRRNTIYF
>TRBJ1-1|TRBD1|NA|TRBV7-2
TGTGCCAGCAGCTTAGAGGGACAGGGAATTACTGAAGCTTTCTTT
CASSLEGQGITEAFF
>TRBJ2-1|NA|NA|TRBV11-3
TGTGCCAGCAGCTTAGGCGAGCGGTCCTACAATGAGCAGTTCTTC
CASSLGERSYNEQFF
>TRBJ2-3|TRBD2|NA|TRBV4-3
TGCGCCAGCAGCCACCGCTTAAGATTTGAGCGGGGGGGAACAGATACGCAGTATTTT
CASSHRLRFERGGTDTQYF
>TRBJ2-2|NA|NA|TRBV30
TGTGCCTGGAGTCGGAGGGGGCAGGGCACCGGGGAGCTGTTTTTT
CAWSRRGQGTGELFF
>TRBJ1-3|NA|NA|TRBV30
TGTGCCTGGACAAGGGGCAACACCATATATTTT
CAWTRGNTIYF